This T cell receptor (beta chain) was captured by sequencing in a study of T cell changes during pregnancy in multiple sclerosis. Trimming at V came to 4 bases and at J to 14 bases, leaving 9 bases not matched to a gene. This CDR3 comprises 11 residues. Germline values: CDR1 DFQATT, CDR2 SNEGSKA (reference sequence). The protocol was immunoSEQ multiplex PCR, while the TCRdb copy is restricted to in-frame clones and leaves out a portion. The data show fewer than 110,000 clones, almost 95% seen once. This receptor was obtained from a female donor with multiple sclerosis, enrolled in a pregnancy study. This chain links TRBV20-1 with TRBJ2-3, with 7 bases lining up with TRBD2. The sample consisted of peripheral blood, taken after pregnancy. For the CDR3, the DNA is TGCAGTGCTACTAGCGGCGGTGGAGGGTATTTT. Protein product: CSATSGGGGYF.